This TCR beta chain is drawn from a study of blood T cell repertoires in COVID-19 (dated by TCRdb to about 2020). Regarding the research as a whole: Collaborator samples came from the United States, Italy and Spain and covered acute and convalescent phases of COVID-19. A freely available public database, intended as a resource for researchers studying the immune response to SARS-CoV-2, is where the repertoires were released. The dataset comprised deeply sampled blood TCRbeta repertoires from subjects exposed to, actively infected with, or recovered from COVID-19. Sample metadata almost always included a de-identified subject ID, COVID-19 status, age in years and sex. The prospective study material was composed of cDNA or gDNA derived from T cells, B-cell-depleted T cells, or PBMCs. Where available, HLA class I and class II types were taken from metadata supplied by the sample provider and were not determined by assay-based typing. Samples came from the ongoing ImmuneRACE study (first 160 participants) plus 1,254 subjects from 6 global collaborators.

Inclusive of the bounding cysteine and phenylalanine, the CDR3 is 17 residues long. Only the CDR3 DNA stays, 51 bases, in frame from base 1. V is pruned by 6 bases and J by 4 bases, leaving 13 bases of the junction without a gene match. Looking up the germline V gene yields CDR1 KGHDR and CDR2 SFDVKD. The collaborating institutions used their own protocols to collect whole blood in K2EDTA tubes. For TCRbeta analysis, collaborators shipped samples in one of three forms: frozen whole blood, isolated PBMCs, or DNA extracted from either of those sample types. Paper-wide results and their limitations: Clinical and demographic metadata were provided uncurated, with the amount varying by source and participant.

The immunoSEQ Assay, a bias-controlled multiplex PCR, was used to amplify TCRbeta CDR3 regions from genomic DNA. The source study handled its data this way. Nucleated cell counts per sample were estimated from amplification of reference gene primers within the assay. To quantify the absolute abundance of each unique TCRbeta CDR3 rearrangement, sequence reads were collapsed and filtered. For each sample, productive Simpson clonality was calculated as the square root of Simpson's diversity index across productive rearrangements. Held by TCRdb, this immuneACCESS table contains in-frame sequences only and omits some clones. Under half of the omission traces to an unresolved V gene where checked; the cause of the rest is unknown. V and J calls plus clone size are reproduced from that table; the DNA served to infer D and trimming. The sample table shows about 400,000 clones, and 85% to 90% are seen once. The top ten clonotypes cover 4% to 4.5% of the sample.

This clone was counted once. The antigen this receptor binds is unknown. No clone much larger than this one lies a single base away; base qualities are absent. What was sequenced was peripheral blood. This TCR came from a woman aged 25 to 39 with acute or convalescent COVID-19. The chain links TRBV24-1 with TRBJ1-5, and TRBD1 aligns with 8 junction nucleotides. CDR3 region: CATSPTSGTGGNQPQHF. The nucleotides read TGTGCCACCAGTCCCACCTCCGGGACAGGAGGAAATCAGCCCCAGCATTTT.